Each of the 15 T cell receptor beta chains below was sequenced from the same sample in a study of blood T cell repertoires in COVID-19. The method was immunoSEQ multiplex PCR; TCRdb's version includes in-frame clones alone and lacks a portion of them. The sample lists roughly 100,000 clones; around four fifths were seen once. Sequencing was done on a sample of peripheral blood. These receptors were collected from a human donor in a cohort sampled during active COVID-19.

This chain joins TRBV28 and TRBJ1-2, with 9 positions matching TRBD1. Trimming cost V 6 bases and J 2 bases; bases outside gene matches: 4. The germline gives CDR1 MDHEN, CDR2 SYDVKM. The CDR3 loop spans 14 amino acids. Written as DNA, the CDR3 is TGTGCCAGCAGCGGGACAGGGCTCAACTATGGCTACACCTTC. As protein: CASSGTGLNYGYTF.

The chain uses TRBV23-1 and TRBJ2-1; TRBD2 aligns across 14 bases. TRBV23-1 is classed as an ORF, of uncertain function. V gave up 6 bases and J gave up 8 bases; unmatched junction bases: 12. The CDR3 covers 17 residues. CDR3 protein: CASSRTSGGPTSDEQFF. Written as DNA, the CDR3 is TGCGCCAGCAGCCGGACTAGCGGGGGGCCCACATCAGATGAGCAGTTCTTC.

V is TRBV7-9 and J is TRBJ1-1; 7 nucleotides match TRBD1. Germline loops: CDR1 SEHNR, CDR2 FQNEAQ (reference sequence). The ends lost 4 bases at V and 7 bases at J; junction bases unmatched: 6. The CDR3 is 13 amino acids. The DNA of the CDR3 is TGTGCCAGCAGCTCAAGGACAGGACATGAAGCTTTCTTT. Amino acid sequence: CASSSRTGHEAFF. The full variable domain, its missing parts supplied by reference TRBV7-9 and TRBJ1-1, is DTGVSQNPRHKITKRGQNVTFRCDPISEHNRLYWYRQTLGQGPEFLTYFQNEAQLEKSRLLSDRFSAERPKGSFSTLEIQRTEQGDSAMYLCASSSRTGHEAFFGQGTRLTVV.

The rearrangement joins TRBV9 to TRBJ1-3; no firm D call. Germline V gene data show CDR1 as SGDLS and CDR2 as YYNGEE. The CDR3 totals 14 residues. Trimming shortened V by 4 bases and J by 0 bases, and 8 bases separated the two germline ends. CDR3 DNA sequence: TGTGCCAGCAGCCAGAGGAGCTCTGGAAACACCATATATTTT. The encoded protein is CASSQRSSGNTIYF.

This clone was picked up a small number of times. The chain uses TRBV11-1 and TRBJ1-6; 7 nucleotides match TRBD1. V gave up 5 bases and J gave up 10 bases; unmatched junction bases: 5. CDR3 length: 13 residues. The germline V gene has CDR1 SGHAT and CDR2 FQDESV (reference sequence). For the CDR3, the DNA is TGTGCCAGCAGCATGGACAGGCCCTCACCCCTCCACTTT. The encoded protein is CASSMDRPSPLHF.

CDR3 in DNA: TGTGCCAGCAGCGCATACAGGGGTCTCACGAACACTGAAGCTTTCTTT. It is translated as CASSAYRGLTNTEAFF. The chain carries TRBV9 and TRBJ1-1, with 7 bases matching TRBD1. Germline CDR1 SGDLS, CDR2 YYNGEE. Trimming removed 3 bases from V and 1 base from J; junction bases left unmatched: 9. The CDR3 has 16 residues.

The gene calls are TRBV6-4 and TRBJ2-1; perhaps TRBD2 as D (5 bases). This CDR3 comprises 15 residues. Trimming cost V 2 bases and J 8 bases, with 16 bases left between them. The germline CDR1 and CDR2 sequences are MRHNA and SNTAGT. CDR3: CASSDRPGIRDEQFF. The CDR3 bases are TGTGCCAGCAGTGACCGTCCCGGGATCCGGGATGAGCAGTTCTTC.

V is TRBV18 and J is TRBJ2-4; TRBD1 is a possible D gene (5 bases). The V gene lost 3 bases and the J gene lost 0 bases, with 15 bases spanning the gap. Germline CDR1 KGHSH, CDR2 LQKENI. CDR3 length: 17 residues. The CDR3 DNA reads TGTGCCAGCTCACCGGGGCTATCTATCATAGCCAAAAACATTCAGTACTTC. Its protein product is CASSPGLSIIAKNIQYF.

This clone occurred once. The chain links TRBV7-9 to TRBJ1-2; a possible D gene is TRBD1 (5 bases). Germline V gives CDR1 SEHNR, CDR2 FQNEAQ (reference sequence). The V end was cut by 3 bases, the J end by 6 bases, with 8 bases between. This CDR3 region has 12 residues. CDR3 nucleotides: TGTGCCAGCAGCTTCAGGGTGGATGGCTACACCTTC. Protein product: CASSFRVDGYTF.

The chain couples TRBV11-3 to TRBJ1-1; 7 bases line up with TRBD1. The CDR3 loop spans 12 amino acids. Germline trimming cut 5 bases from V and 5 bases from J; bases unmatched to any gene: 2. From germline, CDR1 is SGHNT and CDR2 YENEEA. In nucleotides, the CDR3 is TGTGCCAGCAGCCCCAGGGGGACTGAAGCTTTCTTT. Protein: CASSPRGTEAFF.

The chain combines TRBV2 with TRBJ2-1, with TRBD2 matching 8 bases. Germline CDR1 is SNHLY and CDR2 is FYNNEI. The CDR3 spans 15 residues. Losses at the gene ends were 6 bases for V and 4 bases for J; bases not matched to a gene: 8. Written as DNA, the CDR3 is TGTGCCAGCAGCTCTGCGGGGGGATCATACAATGAGCAGTTCTTC. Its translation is CASSSAGGSYNEQFF.

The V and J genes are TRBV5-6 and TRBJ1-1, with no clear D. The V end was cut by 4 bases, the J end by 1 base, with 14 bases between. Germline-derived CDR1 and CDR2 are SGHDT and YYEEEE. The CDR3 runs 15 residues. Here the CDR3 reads CASSRRGLTNTEAFF. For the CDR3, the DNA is TGTGCCAGCAGCCGAAGAGGGTTAACGAACACTGAAGCTTTCTTT.

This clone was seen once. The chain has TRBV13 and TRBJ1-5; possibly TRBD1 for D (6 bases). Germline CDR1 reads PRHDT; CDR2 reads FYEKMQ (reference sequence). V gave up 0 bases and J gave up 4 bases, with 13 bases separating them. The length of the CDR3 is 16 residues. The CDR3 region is CASSLGRGGRNQPQHF. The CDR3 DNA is TGTGCCAGCAGCTTAGGCCGCGGGGGCAGGAATCAGCCCCAGCATTTT. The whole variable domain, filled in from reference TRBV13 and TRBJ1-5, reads AAGVIQSPRHLIKEKRETATLKCYPIPRHDTVYWYQQGPGQDPQFLISFYEKMQSDKGSIPDRFSAQQFSDYHSELNMSSLELGDSALYFCASSLGRGGRNQPQHFGDGTRLSIL.

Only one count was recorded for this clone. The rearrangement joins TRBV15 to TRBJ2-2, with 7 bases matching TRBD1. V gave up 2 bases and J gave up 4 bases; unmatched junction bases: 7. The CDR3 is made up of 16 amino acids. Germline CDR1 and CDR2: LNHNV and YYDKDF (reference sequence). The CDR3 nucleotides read TGTGCCACCAGCAGACAAACAGGGGTGGGCACCGGGGAGCTGTTTTTT. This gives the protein CATSRQTGVGTGELFF.

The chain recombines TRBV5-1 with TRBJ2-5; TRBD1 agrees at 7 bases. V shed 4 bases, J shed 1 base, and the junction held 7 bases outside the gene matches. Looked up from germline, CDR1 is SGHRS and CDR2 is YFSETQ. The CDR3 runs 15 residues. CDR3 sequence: CASSTGQTIQETQYF. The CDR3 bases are TGCGCCAGCAGCACGGGACAGACAATCCAAGAGACCCAGTACTTC.